The 18 T cell receptor beta chains in this list originate from one sample, sequenced in a study of cytomegalovirus exposure and HLA in healthy donors. The PCR had 60 Vbeta and 13 Jbeta primers. Here immunoSEQ multiplex PCR was the method, and the copy in TCRdb shows in-frame clones only, minus some. Altogether 200,000 or so clones are present, approximately 78% being singletons, with the ten largest covering approximately 6.5%. Sequencing was performed on PBMCs. Receptors originate from a woman in her 50s in good health and CMV-seropositive.

CDR3 in amino acids: CASSPTIQGALADGYTF. The CDR3 coding sequence is TGTGCCAGCAGCCCAACCATACAGGGGGCGCTTGCCGACGGCTACACCTTC. This chain links TRBV11-2 with TRBJ1-2; TRBD1 aligns across 9 bases. The CDR3 length is 17 residues. Germline V gene data show CDR1 as SGHAT and CDR2 as FQNNGV. Trimming removed 5 bases from V and 8 bases from J; junction bases left unmatched: 18. Looking up the rest from reference TRBV11-2 and TRBJ1-2 gives the full variable domain: EAGVAQSPRYKIIEKRQSVAFWCNPISGHATLYWYQQILGQGPKLLIQFQNNGVVDDSQLPKDRFSAERLKGVDSTLKIQPAKLEDSAVYLCASSPTIQGALADGYTFGSGTRLTVV.

This chain uses TRBV5-4 with TRBJ2-3, with D unresolved. Germline lookup yields CDR1 SGHNT and CDR2 YYREEE (reference sequence). This CDR3 contains 15 residues. V lost 1 base and J lost 5, with 14 bases in between. Here the CDR3 DNA reads TGTGCCAGCAGCTTGAGTGTTGCGGCACTAGATACGCAGTATTTT. Its protein is CASSLSVAALDTQYF.

For this clone: This same CDR3 is encoded by further DNA sequences in the sample. Here the CDR3 reads CASSSGTYEQYF. CDR3 DNA: TGTGCCAGCAGCTCGGGGACCTACGAGCAGTACTTC. The V call is TRBV28, the J call TRBJ2-7; tentatively, D is TRBD2 (5 bases). CDR1 and CDR2 from the germline V gene are MDHEN and SYDVKM. V lost 6 bases and J 2 bases, leaving 8 bases between the germline ends. This CDR3 comprises 12 residues. The complete variable domain, with remaining parts taken from reference TRBV28 and TRBJ2-7, reads DVKVTQSSRYLVKRTGEKVFLECVQDMDHENMFWYRQDPGLGLRLIYFSYDVKMKEKGDIPEGYSVSREKKERFSLILESASTNQTSMYLCASSSGTYEQYFGPGTRLTVT.

V is TRBV6-5 and J is TRBJ1-2; D gene ambiguous. Germline V lookup: CDR1 MNHEY, CDR2 SVGAGI. V dropped 5 bases and J dropped 7 bases, with 17 bases sitting between them. This CDR3 region has 14 residues. CDR3 in amino acids: CASSPGPQSSGYTF. DNA for the CDR3: TGTGCCAGCAGTCCGGGTCCCCAGAGCAGTGGCTACACCTTC.

This clone was observed a few times. The V gene is TRBV30, the J gene TRBJ2-4; 7 bases agree with TRBD2. The CDR3 loop spans 15 amino acids. J gave up 9 bases and V 2 bases, and 13 bases lay outside the gene matches. Germline V lookup: CDR1 GTSNPN, CDR2 SVGIG (reference sequence). CDR3 sequence (DNA): TGTGCCTGGAGTTTAGTGGGAGGGCGGTCGAGCATTCAGTACTTC. Translation: CAWSLVGGRSSIQYF.

This clone was found once. The chain links TRBV2 to TRBJ2-7, with D possibly matching TRBD2 (7 bases). The CDR3 runs to 13 residues. Looked up from germline, CDR1 is SNHLY and CDR2 is FYNNEI. The V and J ends lost 8 bases and 2 bases respectively, with 13 bases between them. The CDR3 loop reads CASGGGGTYEQYF. The CDR3 nucleotides are TGTGCCAGCGGAGGGGGGGGGACCTACGAGCAGTACTTC.

The chain recombines TRBV7-9 with TRBJ2-3; no definite D call. Trimming shortened V by 5 bases and J by 2 bases, and 5 bases separated the two germline ends. Germline-derived CDR1 and CDR2 are SEHNR and FQNEAQ (reference sequence). The CDR3 runs 12 residues. In DNA form, the CDR3 reads TGTGCCAGCAGCCTAATCACAGATACGCAGTATTTT. Its translation is CASSLITDTQYF.

This clone occurred once. The chain combines TRBV7-2 with TRBJ2-7, with TRBD2 matching 10 bases. Trimming took 7 bases from V and 6 from J; bases not matched to a gene: 9. Per the germline V gene, CDR1 is SGHTA and CDR2 is FQGNSA. The length of the CDR3 is 14 residues. CDR3 DNA: TGTGCCAGCACCATGTTAGGGACTAGCGCCGAGCAGTACTTC. This codes for CASTMLGTSAEQYF.

This clone was seen a handful of times. The gene calls are TRBV27 and TRBJ2-4; a possible D gene is TRBD1 (6 bases). Trimming took off 8 bases at V and 0 bases at J, with 23 bases between the two ends. The CDR3 extends over 18 amino acids. CDR1 and CDR2 from the germline V gene are MNHEY and SMNVEV (reference sequence). The CDR3 loop is CASSADRKSILAKNIQYF. CDR3 bases: TGTGCCAGCTCAGCGGACAGAAAAAGCATTCTAGCCAAAAACATTCAGTACTTC.

The rearrangement uses TRBV27 and TRBJ2-1, with TRBD2 matching 12 bases. Germline assignment: CDR1 MNHEY and CDR2 SMNVEV (reference sequence). The CDR3 contains 15 residues. V lost 8 bases, J lost 6 bases, and 8 bases stayed unmatched. This CDR3 reads CASHFLAGGVNEQFF. The CDR3 coding sequence is TGTGCCAGCCACTTCCTAGCGGGAGGGGTCAATGAGCAGTTCTTC.

This clone was recorded a few times. This rearrangement joins TRBV6-5 to TRBJ2-5; weak D call: TRBD2 (6 bases). The CDR3 sequence is 13 residues long. V gave up 5 bases and J gave up 6 bases, with 13 bases separating them. Per the germline V gene, CDR1 is MNHEY and CDR2 is SVGAGI. The CDR3 DNA reads as TGTGCCAGCAGTGAAAATGCGGGGCAGACCCAGTACTTC. Its protein is CASSENAGQTQYF.

This clone came up once. The chain is built from TRBV9 and TRBJ2-3; D perhaps matches TRBD2 (5 bases). Germline CDR1 reads SGDLS; CDR2 reads YYNGEE. The CDR3 has 14 amino acids. Trimming pared 4 bases from V and 5 bases from J, leaving 14 bases between. The CDR3 loop reads CASSTYGSRDTQYF. The CDR3 DNA sequence: TGTGCCAGCAGCACTTATGGGAGTCGAGATACGCAGTATTTT.

The chain uses TRBV5-1 and TRBJ1-2; D not certain. Germline CDR1 reads SGHRS; CDR2 reads YFSETQ. The CDR3 consists of 13 residues. Trimming took off 1 base at V and 6 bases at J, with 10 bases between the two ends. The CDR3 region is CASSLTDGDGYTF. The CDR3 DNA reads as TGCGCCAGCAGCTTGACGGACGGGGATGGCTACACCTTC.

V gene TRBV15 combines with J gene TRBJ1-2; D is perhaps TRBD1 (6 bases). CDR1 and CDR2 (germline): LNHNV, YYDKDF (reference sequence). The CDR3 is 17 amino acids. Trimming took 8 bases from V and 4 from J, leaving 26 bases between them. CDR3 in amino acids: CATEKNPVRQESYGYTF. CDR3 nucleotide sequence: TGTGCCACCGAAAAGAACCCAGTGAGACAGGAGTCCTATGGCTACACCTTC.

The chain is built from TRBV14 and TRBJ1-1, with 10 bases identical to TRBD1. After removal of 4 bases from V and 5 bases from J, the junction contained 10 bases not matched to a gene. The CDR3 contains 16 residues. The germline V gene has CDR1 SGHDN and CDR2 FVKESK. The CDR3 here is CASSPRQGAIPTEAFF. CDR3 coding DNA: TGTGCCAGCAGCCCTCGACAGGGGGCGATTCCTACTGAAGCTTTCTTT.

The rearrangement joins TRBV30 to TRBJ2-5; a weak D match, TRBD1 (5 bases). Germline V CDR1 and CDR2: GTSNPN, SVGIG (reference sequence). This CDR3 contains 14 residues. Trimming took off 8 bases at V and 2 bases at J, with 18 bases between the two ends. The CDR3 reads CARKIRQSQETQYF. DNA of the CDR3: TGTGCCAGGAAAATAAGACAGTCACAAGAGACCCAGTACTTC.

J is TRBJ1-4 and V is TRBV7-9; TRBD1 matches at 9 bases. The V and J ends lost 5 bases and 6 bases, in that order; junction bases with no gene match: 4. This CDR3 is built from 14 residues. CDR1 and CDR2 from the germline V gene are SEHNR and FQNEAQ (reference sequence). The CDR3 nucleotides read TGTGCCAGCAGCCTTGGGACAGGGTATGAAAAACTGTTTTTT. It codes for CASSLGTGYEKLFF.

To note about this clone: One end of the junction is discordant with germline, which a read error may explain. The identical CDR3 is also encoded by other nucleotide sequences in the sample. CDR3 loop: CASSVGSGANGLTF. The CDR3 DNA sequence: TGTGCCAGCAGCGTAGGTTCTGGGGCCAACGGCCTGACTTTC. V gene TRBV9 combines with J gene TRBJ2-6; possible D gene TRBD1, 5 bases. CDR1 is SGDLS, CDR2 YYNGEE, per germline. The CDR3 spans 14 residues.